This TCR beta chain was sequenced for a study of OX40 agonist ivuxolimab in advanced cancers. General observations from the study: Partial responders receiving 0.1-3.0 mg/kg showed among the lowest clonal expansion.

This clone appeared a single time. What it recognizes is unknown. Sequencing was performed with immunoSEQ multiplex PCR; in TCRdb, only in-frame clones are kept and a portion is missing. The sample yields 45,000 to 55,000 clones, 90% to 95% seen once. This CDR3 is built from 13 residues. V lost 6 bases and J 2 bases, leaving 11 bases between the germline ends. Germline V gene data show CDR1 as MDHEN and CDR2 as SYDVKM. The sequence was obtained from an adult with an advanced solid tumor such as melanoma, head and neck, liver or kidney cancer. The V call is TRBV28, the J call TRBJ2-7; the D gene is possibly TRBD2 (5 bases). The input for sequencing was CD4+ or CD8+ T cells sorted from blood, taken in a trial of the OX40 agonist ivuxolimab. The CDR3 loop reads CASRTTSAYEQYF. Here the CDR3 DNA reads TGTGCCAGCAGAACCACTAGTGCCTACGAGCAGTACTTC.